A selection of T cell receptor beta chains follows, all from one sample in a study of blood T cell repertoires in COVID-19. Using immunoSEQ multiplex PCR, the repertoire was profiled, and TCRdb retains in-frame clones only, with some absent. The sample gives over 350,000 clones, roughly 89% of which show up once; around 1.4% is in the top ten. The sample taken for sequencing was peripheral blood. The receptors here all came from a woman aged 25 to 39 with active or convalescent COVID-19. The CDR3 runs from the conserved cysteine through the conserved F or W. D genes are given only for firm matches. Size values are once, few and many counts, or a class for expanded clones, and some rows have none.

j_gene | v_gene | abundance | d_gene | CDR3nt | CDR3aa
TRBJ2-7 | TRBV30 | - | - | TGTGCCTGGAGTGCCCAAGGGGACGAGCAGTACTTC | CAWSAQGDEQYF
TRBJ1-2 | TRBV19 | - | TRBD1 | TGTGCCAGTATCCCTAGGTCGGGACAGGGGGTCTATGGCTACACCTTC | CASIPRSGQGVYGYTF
TRBJ2-1 | TRBV29-1 | - | TRBD1 | TGCAGCGTCGATGGACAGGGGGTGTGGAATGAGCAGTTCTTC | CSVDGQGVWNEQFF
TRBJ2-3 | TRBV19 | - | - | TGTGCCAGTAGTTCCCAGGGTAGCACAGATACGCAGTATTTT | CASSSQGSTDTQYF
TRBJ1-1 | TRBV10-2 | - | - | TGCGCCAGCAGTGAGTCGAGCCTATTTCAGGGGAGGGGGAACACTGAAGCTTTCTTT | CASSESSLFQGRGNTEAFF
TRBJ2-2 | TRBV6-6 | - | - | TGTGCCAGCACGGGACACGGGGTGGACACCGGGGAGCTGTTTTTT | CASTGHGVDTGELFF
TRBJ1-4 | TRBV27 | - | - | TGTGCCAGCAGTCCCAACGGGGGGGTGGTGTTTTTT | CASSPNGGVVFF
TRBJ1-5 | TRBV21-1 | - | - | TGTGCCAGCAGCCAAAACGCGTACGCAGGCCGTGGGCCCAATCAGCCCCAGCATTTT | CASSQNAYAGRGPNQPQHF
TRBJ1-1 | TRBV12-5 | - | - | TGTGCTAGTGGTCCCAACGCCCAGGGCACTGAAGCTTTCTTT | CASGPNAQGTEAFF
TRBJ1-1 | TRBV27 | - | - | TGTGCCAGCAGTTCACTCCGACAGAGCACTGAAGCTTTCTTT | CASSSLRQSTEAFF
TRBJ2-5 | TRBV9 | once | - | TGTGCCAGCAGCCCGGGGAGGAGGGGGACCCAGTACTTC | CASSPGRRGTQYF
TRBJ2-1 | TRBV5-1 | once | - | TGCGCCAGCAGCCCTGAGAGCTCCTACAATGAGCAGTTCTTC | CASSPESSYNEQFF
TRBJ2-3 | TRBV3-1/TRBV3-2 | - | TRBD2 | TGTGCCAGCAGTCTTAGCGGGGGGGCAAGAGATACGCAGTATTTT | CASSLSGGARDTQYF
TRBJ1-2 | TRBV20-1 | - | - | TGCAGTGCGAGTACAGTCTATGGCTACACCTTC | CSASTVYGYTF
TRBJ1-2 | TRBV6-6 | few | TRBD1 | TGTGCCAGCAGTCTAAAATCCCGGGACAGAGGGACTAACTATGGCTACACCTTC | CASSLKSRDRGTNYGYTF
TRBJ2-7 | TRBV27 | - | - | TGTGCCAGCAGTTTGGTTAGCAGCTACGAGCAGTACTTC | CASSLVSSYEQYF
TRBJ1-6 | TRBV30 | - | - | TGTGCCTGGAGTGTCCAAGGACAGTCCTATAATTCACCCCTCCACTTT | CAWSVQGQSYNSPLHF
TRBJ1-1 | TRBV27 | - | - | TGTGCCAGCAGAGCGGGACGGTGGGAGAACACTGAAGCTTTCTTT | CASRAGRWENTEAFF
TRBJ2-3 | TRBV19 | - | - | TGTGCCAGTAGCGGAAGGGACTTCACAGATACGCAGTATTTT | CASSGRDFTDTQYF
TRBJ1-3 | TRBV4-1 | - | TRBD1 | TGCGCCAGCAGCCAATCCCCGACAGGGGTCGGAAACACCATATATTTT | CASSQSPTGVGNTIYF
TRBJ1-1 | TRBV5-7 | - | TRBD1 | TGTGCCAGCAGCCCCCGGGACAGGGGAAGAAGGACTGAAGCTTTCTTT | CASSPRDRGRRTEAFF
TRBJ1-1 | TRBV6-1 | - | - | TGTGCCAGCAGTGAGCTCCCGGGCACTGAAGCTTTCTTT | CASSELPGTEAFF
TRBJ2-5 | TRBV7-9 | once | TRBD2 | TGTGCCAGCAGCTTGAGGGAGGGCGAGACCCAGTACTTC | CASSLREGETQYF
TRBJ1-1 | TRBV21-1 | - | - | TGTGCCAGCAGCGAAAATGGCGGGACTGAAGCTTTCTTT | CASSENGGTEAFF
TRBJ2-7 | TRBV29-1 | - | TRBD2 | TGCAGCGCAGCCGGGACTAGCGGGATCTACGAGCAGTACTTC | CSAAGTSGIYEQYF
TRBJ2-4 | TRBV5-4 | - | TRBD1 | TGTGCCAGCAGCTTGGGGGGACAGGGGAACATTCAGTACTTC | CASSLGGQGNIQYF
TRBJ2-1 | TRBV2 | - | - | TGTGCCAGCATGATCCCGGGGAACTACAATGAGCAGTTCTTC | CASMIPGNYNEQFF
TRBJ2-3 | TRBV5-5 | - | - | TGTGCCAGCAGCTTGGGAGGGTCCTCGGCAGATACGCAGTATTTT | CASSLGGSSADTQYF
TRBJ1-6 | TRBV6-5 | few | TRBD1 | TGTGCCAGCAGGTCGGACAGGGTAGGCTCACCCCTCCACTTT | CASRSDRVGSPLHF
TRBJ1-4 | TRBV3-1/TRBV3-2 | - | - | TGTGCCAGCAGCCAAGGGTATCAACGGGGGGCCACTAATGAAAAACTGTTTTTT | CASSQGYQRGATNEKLFF
TRBJ1-2 | TRBV10-3 | - | - | TGTGCCATCAGTGAGGACTGGGTTCATGGCTACACCTTC | CAISEDWVHGYTF
TRBJ2-2 | TRBV19 | - | - | TGTGCCAGTAGTGCTACAGGGATTCTCGGGGAGCTGTTTTTT | CASSATGILGELFF
TRBJ1-1 | TRBV6-5 | - | TRBD1 | TGTGCCAGCAACGGACAGGAGAACACTGAAGCTTTCTTT | CASNGQENTEAFF
TRBJ1-1 | TRBV20-1 | - | - | TGCAGTGCTACACCAGACAGTGAAGCTTTCTTT | CSATPDSEAFF
TRBJ1-5 | TRBV7-2 | - | TRBD1 | TGTGCCAGCAGCGTAGGGGGCTATAGCAATCAGCCCCAGCATTTT | CASSVGGYSNQPQHF
TRBJ2-3 | TRBV27 | - | TRBD2 | TGTGCCAGCAGTTCGGGACTAGGAGGCACAGATACGCAGTATTTT | CASSSGLGGTDTQYF
TRBJ2-7 | TRBV2 | - | - | TGTGCCAGCAGGGGGGACACCTACGAGCAGTACTTC | CASRGDTYEQYF
TRBJ2-5 | TRBV2 | - | TRBD2 | TGTGCCAGCAGTTTGGTAGCGGGACTAGAGACCCAGTACTTC | CASSLVAGLETQYF
TRBJ1-1 | TRBV6-5 | - | TRBD1 | TGTGCCAGCAATGTCCAGGGGGCTGGCACTGAAGCTTTCTTT | CASNVQGAGTEAFF
TRBJ2-3 | TRBV19 | once | - | TGTGCCAGTAGCCGCGGGGCAGATACGCAGTATTTT | CASSRGADTQYF